The clone carrying this TCR beta chain was counted once. Its antigen is undetermined. This record belongs to a study of cytotoxic CD8 clonotypes in ibrutinib-treated CLL. In the study overall: The response samples were taken once patients had been treated for a median of about 12 months, range 6 to 36.

Trimming shortened V by 2 bases and J by 5 bases, and 14 bases separated the two germline ends. The CDR3 has 15 residues. Clones were sequenced by immunoSEQ multiplex PCR, and TCRdb holds only the in-frame ones, with some missing. The repertoire consists of some 290,000 clones, with about 80% occurring once and the leading ten covering about 6.3%. Overall study findings and caveats: Clonality, elevated at ibrutinib response, dropped back toward baseline at progression. Patients showed higher baseline clonality than age-matched healthy donors, and it tracked circulating CD8+ T-cell counts.

This rearrangement joins TRBV6-7 to TRBJ2-3; D is unresolved. TRBV6-7 is designated an ORF whose function remains uncertain. The source is a human donor with chronic lymphocytic leukemia. The sample was PBMCs, taken before ibrutinib treatment. The CDR3 DNA reads as TGTGCCAGCAGTTACCCCTCGGAAGAGGTAGATACGCAGTATTTT. Protein sequence: CASSYPSEEVDTQYF.